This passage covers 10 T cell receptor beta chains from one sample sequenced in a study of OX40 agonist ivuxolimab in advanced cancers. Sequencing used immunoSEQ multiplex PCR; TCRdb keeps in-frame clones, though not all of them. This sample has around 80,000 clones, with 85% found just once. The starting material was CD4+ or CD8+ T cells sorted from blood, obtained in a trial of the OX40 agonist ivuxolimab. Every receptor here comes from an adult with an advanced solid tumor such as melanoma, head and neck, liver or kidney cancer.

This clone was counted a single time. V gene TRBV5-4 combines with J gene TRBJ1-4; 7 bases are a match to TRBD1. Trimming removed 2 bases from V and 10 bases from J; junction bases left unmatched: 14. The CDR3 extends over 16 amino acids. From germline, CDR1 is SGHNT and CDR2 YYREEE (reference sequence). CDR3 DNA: TGTGCCAGCAGCTTCGATAGGGACAGCAGATATGGAAAACTGTTTTTT. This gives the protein CASSFDRDSRYGKLFF.

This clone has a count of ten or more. Here the CDR3 reads CASSFVGGGSGNTIYF. DNA of the CDR3: TGTGCCAGCAGCTTTGTAGGAGGGGGCTCTGGAAACACCATATATTTT. The chain links TRBV7-2 to TRBJ1-3; the D gene is possibly TRBD1 (6 bases). Deletions cut 3 bases from V and 0 bases from J, with 12 bases between. The CDR3 contains 16 residues. Looked up from germline, CDR1 is SGHTA and CDR2 is FQGNSA.

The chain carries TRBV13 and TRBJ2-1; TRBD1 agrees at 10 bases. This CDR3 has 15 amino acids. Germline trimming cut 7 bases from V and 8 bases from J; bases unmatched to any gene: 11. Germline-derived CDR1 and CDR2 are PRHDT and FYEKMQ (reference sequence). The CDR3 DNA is TGTGCCAGCATCCCCGGGACAGGGGAGTCCGATGAGCAGTTCTTC. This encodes CASIPGTGESDEQFF.

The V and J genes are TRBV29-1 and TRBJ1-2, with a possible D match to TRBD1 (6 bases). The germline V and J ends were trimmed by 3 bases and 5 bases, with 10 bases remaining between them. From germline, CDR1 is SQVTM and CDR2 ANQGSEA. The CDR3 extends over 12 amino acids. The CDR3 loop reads CSVDQGLYGYTF. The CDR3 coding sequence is TGCAGCGTTGATCAGGGGTTATATGGCTACACCTTC.

The CDR3 loop is CASSQEWAGETASTDTQYF. CDR3 coding DNA: TGTGCCAGCAGCCAAGAATGGGCGGGCGAGACCGCTAGCACAGATACGCAGTATTTT. The chain uses TRBV4-2 and TRBJ2-3, with a possible D match to TRBD2 (5 bases). The CDR3 spans 19 residues. V lost 0 bases and J lost 0, with 19 bases in between. In germline, CDR1 is LGHNA, CDR2 YNFKEQ.

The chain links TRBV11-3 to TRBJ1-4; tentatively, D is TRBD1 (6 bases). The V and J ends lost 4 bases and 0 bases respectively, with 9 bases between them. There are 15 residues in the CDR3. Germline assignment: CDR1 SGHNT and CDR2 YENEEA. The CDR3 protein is CASSSDSATNEKLFF. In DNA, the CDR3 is TGTGCCAGCAGCTCGGACAGCGCAACTAATGAAAAACTGTTTTTT.

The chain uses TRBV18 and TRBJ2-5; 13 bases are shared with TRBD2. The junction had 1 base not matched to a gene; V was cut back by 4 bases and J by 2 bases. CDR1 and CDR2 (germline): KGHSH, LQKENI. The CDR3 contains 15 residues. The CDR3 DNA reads TGTGCCAGCTCACGGGGACTAGCGGGGCAAGAGACCCAGTACTTC. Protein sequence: CASSRGLAGQETQYF.

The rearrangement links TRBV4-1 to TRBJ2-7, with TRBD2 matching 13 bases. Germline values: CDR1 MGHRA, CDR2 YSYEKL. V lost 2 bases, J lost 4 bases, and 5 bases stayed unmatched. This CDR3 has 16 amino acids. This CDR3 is CASSQPTSGRGYEQYF. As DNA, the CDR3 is TGCGCCAGCAGCCAACCTACTAGCGGGAGGGGGTACGAGCAGTACTTC.

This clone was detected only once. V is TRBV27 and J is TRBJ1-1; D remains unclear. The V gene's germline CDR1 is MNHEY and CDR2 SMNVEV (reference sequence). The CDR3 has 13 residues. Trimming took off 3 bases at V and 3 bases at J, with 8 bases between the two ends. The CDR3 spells CASSLGAHTEAFF. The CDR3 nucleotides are TGTGCCAGCAGTTTGGGAGCCCACACTGAAGCTTTCTTT.

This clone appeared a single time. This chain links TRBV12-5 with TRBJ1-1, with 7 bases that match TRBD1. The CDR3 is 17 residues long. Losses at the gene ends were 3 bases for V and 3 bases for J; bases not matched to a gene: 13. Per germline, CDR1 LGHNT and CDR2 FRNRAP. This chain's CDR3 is CASGFTPFRDRYTEAFF. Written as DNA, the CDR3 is TGTGCTAGTGGTTTCACCCCCTTCCGGGACAGATACACTGAAGCTTTCTTT.